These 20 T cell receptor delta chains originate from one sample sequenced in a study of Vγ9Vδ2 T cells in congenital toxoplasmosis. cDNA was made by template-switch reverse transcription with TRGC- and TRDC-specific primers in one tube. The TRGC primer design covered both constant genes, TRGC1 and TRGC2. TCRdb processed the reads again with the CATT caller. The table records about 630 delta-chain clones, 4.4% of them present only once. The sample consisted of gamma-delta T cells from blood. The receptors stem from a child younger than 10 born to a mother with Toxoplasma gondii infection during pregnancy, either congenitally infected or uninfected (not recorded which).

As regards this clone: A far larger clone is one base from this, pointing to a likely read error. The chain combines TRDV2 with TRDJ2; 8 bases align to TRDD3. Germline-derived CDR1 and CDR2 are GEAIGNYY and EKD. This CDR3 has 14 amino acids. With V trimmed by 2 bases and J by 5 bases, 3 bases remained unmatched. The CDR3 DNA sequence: TGTGCCTGTGACATACTGGGGGTTACAGCACAACTCTTCTTT. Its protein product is CACDILGVTAQLFF.

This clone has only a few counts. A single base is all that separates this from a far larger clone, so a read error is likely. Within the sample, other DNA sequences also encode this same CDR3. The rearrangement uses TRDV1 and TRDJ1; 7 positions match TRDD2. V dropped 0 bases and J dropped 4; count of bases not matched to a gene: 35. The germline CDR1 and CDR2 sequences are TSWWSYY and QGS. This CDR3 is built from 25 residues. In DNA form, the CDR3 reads TGTGCTCTTGGGGAACTCCATCTCCTTCATCCACTACTTCCTATATCGTCGGGGTGGAACGATAAACTCATCTTT. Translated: CALGELHLLHPLLPISSGWNDKLIF.

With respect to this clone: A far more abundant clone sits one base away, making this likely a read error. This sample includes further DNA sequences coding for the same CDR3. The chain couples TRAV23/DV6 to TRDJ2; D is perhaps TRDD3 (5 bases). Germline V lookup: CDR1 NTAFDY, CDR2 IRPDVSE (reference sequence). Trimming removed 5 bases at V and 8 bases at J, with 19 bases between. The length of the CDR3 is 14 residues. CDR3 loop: CAASIGIARAQLFF. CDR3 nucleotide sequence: TGTGCAGCTAGCATTGGGATTGCCAGGGCACAACTCTTCTTT. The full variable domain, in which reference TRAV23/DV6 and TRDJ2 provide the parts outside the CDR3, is QQQVKQSPQSLIVQKGGISIINCAYENTAFDYFPWYQQFPGKGPALLIAIRPDVSEKKEGRFTISFNKSAKQFSLHIMDSQPGDSATYFCAASIGIARAQLFFGKGTQLIVEP.

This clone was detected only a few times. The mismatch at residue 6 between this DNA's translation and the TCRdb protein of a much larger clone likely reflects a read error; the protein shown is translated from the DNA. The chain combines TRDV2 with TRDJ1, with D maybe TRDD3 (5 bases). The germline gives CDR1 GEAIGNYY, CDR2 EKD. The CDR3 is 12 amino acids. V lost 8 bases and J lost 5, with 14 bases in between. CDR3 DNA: TGTGCCTCCCGGGGGTTAAATGATAAACTCATCTTT. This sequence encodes CASRGLNDKLIF.

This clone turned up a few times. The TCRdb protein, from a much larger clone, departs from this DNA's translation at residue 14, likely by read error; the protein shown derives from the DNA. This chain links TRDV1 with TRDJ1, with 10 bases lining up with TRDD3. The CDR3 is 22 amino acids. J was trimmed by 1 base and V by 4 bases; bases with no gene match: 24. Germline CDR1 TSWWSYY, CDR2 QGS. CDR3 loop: CALGGAFPLYWGMGMSTDKLIF. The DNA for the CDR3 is TGTGCTCTTGGGGGGGCCTTCCCCCTTTACTGGGGGATGGGGATGTCCACCGATAAACTCATCTTT.

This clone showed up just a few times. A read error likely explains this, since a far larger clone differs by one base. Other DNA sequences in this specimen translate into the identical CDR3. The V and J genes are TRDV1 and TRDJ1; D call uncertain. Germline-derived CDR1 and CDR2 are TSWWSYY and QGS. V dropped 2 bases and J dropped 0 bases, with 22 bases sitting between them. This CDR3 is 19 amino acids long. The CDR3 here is CALGEGRAFLVTYTDKLIF. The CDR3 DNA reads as TGTGCTCTTGGGGAAGGTAGAGCCTTTCTGGTGACGTACACCGATAAACTCATCTTT.

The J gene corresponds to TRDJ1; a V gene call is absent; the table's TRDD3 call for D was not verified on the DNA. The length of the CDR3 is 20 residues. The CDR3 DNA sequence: TGTGCTGTGTTGAGACCTTCGGGCGGGGGATACGCAGTATACACCGATAAACTCATCTTT. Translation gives CAVLRPSGGGYAVYTDKLIF.

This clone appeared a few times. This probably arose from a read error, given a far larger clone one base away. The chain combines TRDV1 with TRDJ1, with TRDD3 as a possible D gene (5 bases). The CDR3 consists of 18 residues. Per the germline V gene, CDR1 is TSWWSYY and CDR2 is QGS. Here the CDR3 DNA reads TGTGCTATTGGGGAACTGGCTGGAGATGGCAGTTGGACCGATAAACTCATCTTT. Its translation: CAIGELAGDGSWTDKLIF.

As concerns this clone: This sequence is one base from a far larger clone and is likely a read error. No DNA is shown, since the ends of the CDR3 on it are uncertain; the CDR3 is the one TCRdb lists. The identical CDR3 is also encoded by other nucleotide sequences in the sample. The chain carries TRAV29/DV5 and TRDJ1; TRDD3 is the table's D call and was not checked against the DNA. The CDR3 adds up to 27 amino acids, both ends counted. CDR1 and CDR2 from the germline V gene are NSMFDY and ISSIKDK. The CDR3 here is CSVLLCSSLPPGDTRMPRGSITDKLIF.

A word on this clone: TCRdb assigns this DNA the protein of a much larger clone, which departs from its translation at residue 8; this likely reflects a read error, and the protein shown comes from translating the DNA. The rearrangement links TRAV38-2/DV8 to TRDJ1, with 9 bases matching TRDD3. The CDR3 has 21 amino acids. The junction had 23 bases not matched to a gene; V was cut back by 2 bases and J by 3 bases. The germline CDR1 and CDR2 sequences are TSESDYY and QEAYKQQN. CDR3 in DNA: TGTGCTTATAGGAGTTCGGGTAACCTACCCTGGGGGATCAGAGGCCCCGATAAACTCATCTTT. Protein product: CAYRSSGNLPWGIRGPDKLIF.

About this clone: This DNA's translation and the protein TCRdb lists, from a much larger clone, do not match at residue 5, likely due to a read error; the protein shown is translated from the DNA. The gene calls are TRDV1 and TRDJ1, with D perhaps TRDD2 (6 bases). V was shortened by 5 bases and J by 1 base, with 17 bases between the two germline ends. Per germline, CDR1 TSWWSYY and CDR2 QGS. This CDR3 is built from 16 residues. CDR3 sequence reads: CALGSPSAGPTDKLIF. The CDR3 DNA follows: TGTGCTCTTGGGAGCCCTTCCGCCGGCCCCACCGATAAACTCATCTTT.

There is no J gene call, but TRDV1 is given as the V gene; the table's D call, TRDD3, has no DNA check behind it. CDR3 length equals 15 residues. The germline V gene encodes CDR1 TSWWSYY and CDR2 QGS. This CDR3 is CALGGLPGFKDKIIF. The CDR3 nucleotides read TGTGCTCTTGGGGGATTACCGGGGTTTAAAGATAAAATAATATTT.

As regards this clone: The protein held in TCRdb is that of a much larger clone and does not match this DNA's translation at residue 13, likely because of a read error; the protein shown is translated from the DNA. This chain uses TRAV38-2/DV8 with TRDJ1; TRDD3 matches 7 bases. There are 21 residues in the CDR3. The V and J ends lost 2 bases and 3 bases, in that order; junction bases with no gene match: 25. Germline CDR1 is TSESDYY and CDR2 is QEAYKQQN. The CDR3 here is CAYRSSGDLPWGVRGPDKLIF. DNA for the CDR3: TGTGCTTATAGGAGTTCGGGTGACCTACCCTGGGGGGTCAGAGGCCCCGATAAACTCATCTTT.

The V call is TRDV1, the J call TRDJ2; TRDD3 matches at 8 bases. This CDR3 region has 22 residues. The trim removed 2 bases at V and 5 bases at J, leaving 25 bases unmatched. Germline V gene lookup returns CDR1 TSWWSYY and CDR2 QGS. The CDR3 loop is CALGESFRRFGLLGGETAQLFF. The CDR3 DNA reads TGTGCTCTTGGGGAATCCTTTAGAAGATTCGGCTTACTGGGGGGAGAAACAGCACAACTCTTCTTT.

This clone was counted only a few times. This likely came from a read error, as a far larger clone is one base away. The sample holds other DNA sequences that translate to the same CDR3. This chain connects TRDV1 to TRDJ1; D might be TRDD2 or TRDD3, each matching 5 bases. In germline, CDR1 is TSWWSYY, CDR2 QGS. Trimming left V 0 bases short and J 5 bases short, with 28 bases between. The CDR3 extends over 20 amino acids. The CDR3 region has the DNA TGTGCTCTTGGGGAACTAGGCCTACTTGGGGAACTTAAGTTCACAGATAAACTCATCTTT. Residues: CALGELGLLGELKFTDKLIF.

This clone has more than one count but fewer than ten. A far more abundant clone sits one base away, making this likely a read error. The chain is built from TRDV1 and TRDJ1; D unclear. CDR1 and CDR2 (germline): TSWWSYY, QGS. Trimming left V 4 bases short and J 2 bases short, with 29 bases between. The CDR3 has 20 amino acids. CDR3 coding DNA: TGTGCTCTTGGGGGGATCCCAGTTCTCATCGAAAGAGGAGGGACCGATAAACTCATCTTT. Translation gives CALGGIPVLIERGGTDKLIF.

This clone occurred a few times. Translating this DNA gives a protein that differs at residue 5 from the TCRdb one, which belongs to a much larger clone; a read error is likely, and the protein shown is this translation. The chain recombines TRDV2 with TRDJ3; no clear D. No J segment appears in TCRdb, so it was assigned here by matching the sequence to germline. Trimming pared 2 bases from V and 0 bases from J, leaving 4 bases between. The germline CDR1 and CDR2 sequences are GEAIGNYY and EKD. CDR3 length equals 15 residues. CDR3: CACDIGSWDTRQMFF. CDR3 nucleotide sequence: TGTGCCTGTGACATTGGCTCCTGGGACACCCGACAGATGTTTTTC.

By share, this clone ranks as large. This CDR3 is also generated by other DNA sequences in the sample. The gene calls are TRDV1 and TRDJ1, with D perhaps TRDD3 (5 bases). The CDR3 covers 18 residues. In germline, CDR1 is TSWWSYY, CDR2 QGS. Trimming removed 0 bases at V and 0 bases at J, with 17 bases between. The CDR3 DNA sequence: TGTGCTCTTGGGGAACTCAATTCGGGGGCCTCCTACACCGATAAACTCATCTTT. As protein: CALGELNSGASYTDKLIF.

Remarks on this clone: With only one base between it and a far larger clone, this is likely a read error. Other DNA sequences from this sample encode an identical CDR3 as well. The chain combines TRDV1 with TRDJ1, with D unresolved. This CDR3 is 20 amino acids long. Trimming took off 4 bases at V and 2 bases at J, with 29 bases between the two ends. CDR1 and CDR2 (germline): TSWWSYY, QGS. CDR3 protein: CALGGTPVLIERGGTDKLIF. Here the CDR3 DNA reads TGTGCTCTTGGGGGGACCCCAGTTCTCATCGAAAGAGGAGGTACCGATAAACTCATCTTT.

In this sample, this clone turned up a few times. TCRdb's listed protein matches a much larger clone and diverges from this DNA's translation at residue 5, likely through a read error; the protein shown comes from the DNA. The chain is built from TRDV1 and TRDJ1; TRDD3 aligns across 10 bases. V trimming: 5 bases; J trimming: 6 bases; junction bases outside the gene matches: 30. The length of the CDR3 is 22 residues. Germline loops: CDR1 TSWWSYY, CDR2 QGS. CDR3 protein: CALGKGGFLRRWGIIRENKLIF. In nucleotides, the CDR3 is TGTGCTCTTGGGAAAGGCGGCTTCCTACGTCGCTGGGGGATAATCAGGGAGAATAAACTCATCTTT.